Sequencing of this T cell receptor beta chain was carried out in a study of cytomegalovirus exposure and HLA in healthy donors. About this clone: The antigen is unknown.

Study results and limitations: Reported findings show TCR beta sequences accurately forecast HLA-A and HLA-B alleles in most subjects.

This CDR3 comprises 16 residues. The PCR made use of 60 Vbeta and 13 Jbeta primers. Data came from immunoSEQ multiplex PCR; TCRdb stores just in-frame clones and leaves some out. The sample shows about 96,000 clones, 64% of them seen only once. Sample: PBMCs. This sequence joins TRBV21-1 and TRBJ2-1; the table's D gene call, TRBD2, was not cross checked with the DNA. TRBV21-1 is classified as a pseudogene. The receptor's source is a man in his 60s in good health and CMV-seronegative. The CDR3 DNA sequence: TGTGCCAGCAGCAAACTAGCGGGAGGGCCGAACAATGAGCAGTTCTTC. Translated, it gives CASSKLAGGPNNEQFF.